This TCR beta chain appears in the sequencing data of a study of response to subunit inactivated influenza vaccine. TCRdb re-analysed the RT-PCR reads in MiXCR, keeping a single row per CDR3 protein. Here the sample spans around 750,000 distinct CDR3 sequences, less than 25% being singletons. In its sample, this clonotype was seen a few times. Its cognate antigen is unknown. General observations from the study: New T cells are recruited in small numbers by each seasonal influenza vaccination, according to the authors' suggestion.

This CDR3 region has 16 residues. Germline CDR1 MNHEY, CDR2 SVGAGI. Trimming took 0 bases from V and 4 from J, leaving 15 bases between them. The sample here was PBMCs from blood, taken around 5 days after vaccination. This TCR derives from a man aged 50 to 59 who received an inactivated influenza vaccine. The V call is TRBV6-5, the J call TRBJ1-2; no reliable D call. This CDR3 is CASSYSPRGSGYGYTF. The CDR3 coding sequence is TGTGCCAGCAGTTACTCCCCCCGGGGTTCGGGCTATGGCTACACCTTC.